This TCR beta chain appears in the sequencing data of a study of T cells in narcolepsy. Looked up from germline, CDR1 is LNHDA and CDR2 is SQIVND (reference sequence). Unmatched junction bases numbered 14, after V lost 10 bases and J lost 2 bases. CDR3 length: 16 amino acids. Assay: immunoSEQ multiplex PCR; the TCRdb copy retains only in-frame clones and omits some. The table shows tens of thousands of clones, with approximately 84% occurring only once. The rearrangement links TRBV19 to TRBJ2-3; TRBD2 matches at 8 bases. Sequenced material: CD45RA- memory CD4+ T cells from PBMCs. This receptor was taken from a human donor with narcolepsy. CDR3 in DNA: TGTGCCACCCGGGGATTAGCGGGGATACACACAGATACGCAGTATTTT. It specifies CATRGLAGIHTDTQYF.